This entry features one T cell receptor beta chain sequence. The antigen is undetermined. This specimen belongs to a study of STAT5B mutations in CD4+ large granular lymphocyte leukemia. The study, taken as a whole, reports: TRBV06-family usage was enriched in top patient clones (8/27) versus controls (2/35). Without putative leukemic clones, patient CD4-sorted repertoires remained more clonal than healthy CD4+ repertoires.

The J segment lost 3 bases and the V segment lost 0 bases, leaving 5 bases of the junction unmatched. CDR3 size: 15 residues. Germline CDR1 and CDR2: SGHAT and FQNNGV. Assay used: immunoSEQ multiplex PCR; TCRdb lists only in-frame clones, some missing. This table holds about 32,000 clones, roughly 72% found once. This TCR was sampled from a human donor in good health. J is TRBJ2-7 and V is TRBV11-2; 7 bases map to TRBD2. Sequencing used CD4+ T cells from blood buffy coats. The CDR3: CASSLDRDYNYEQYF. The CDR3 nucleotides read TGTGCCAGCAGCTTAGATCGGGACTACAACTACGAGCAGTACTTC.